The entry below describes one T cell receptor (beta chain). Its antigen is not known. PCR primers comprised 60 Vbeta and 13 Jbeta primers. The protocol was immunoSEQ multiplex PCR, while the TCRdb copy is restricted to in-frame clones and leaves out a portion. The data include tens of thousands of clones; the top ten clones carry approximately 1.6%. The data are from a study of cytomegalovirus exposure and HLA in healthy donors. Study outcomes and limitations: Accurate predictions that matched the HLA-A and HLA-B alleles of most subjects were reportedly made from TCR beta sequences. Clonal expansion was found to be greater in HLA-associated TCR beta chains than in equally common others in a later analysis. V- and J-gene trimming of TCR beta was linked (in a later analysis) to a missense DCLRE1C variant.

This CDR3 comprises 14 residues. Trimming removed 7 bases from V and 8 bases from J, with 20 bases in between. Germline assignment: CDR1 MDHEN and CDR2 SYDVKM. The sequenced material came from PBMCs. This chain links TRBV28 with TRBJ1-2, with D unclear. The receptor comes from a young woman in good health and CMV-seronegative. The CDR3 bases are TGTGCCAGCACCTTGCCAAAAGCCCGGGAAGGCTACACCTTC. Amino acid sequence: CASTLPKAREGYTF.